This record covers a single T cell receptor (beta chain). This entry comes from a study of blood T cell repertoires in COVID-19. Study context: Samples taken during acute and convalescent COVID-19 were collected in the United States, Italy and Spain. T cells, B-cell-depleted T cells, or PBMCs provided the cDNA or gDNA that served as material.

Per the study methods: Reference gene primers were amplified, and this amplification served to estimate nucleated cell counts. Generated by immunoSEQ multiplex PCR, the TCRdb table keeps only in-frame clones and is missing some. V and J calls and clone size are those listed in that table; D and trimming were worked out from the DNA. Here the sample spans more than 250,000 clones, 80% to 90% being singletons. The V end was cut by 6 bases, the J end by 5 bases, with 14 bases between. This CDR3 region has 13 residues. CDR1 is SGDLS and CDR2 is YYNGEE in the germline V gene. The sequencing input was peripheral blood. The rearrangement joins TRBV9 to TRBJ1-1; D uncertain. The TCR was taken from a man aged 50 to 59 with active or convalescent COVID-19. CDR3 in DNA: TGTGCCAGCACCAAAGGAGGGTGGACTGAAGCTTTCTTT. Translating gives CASTKGGWTEAFF.